One and the same sample provided the 4 T cell receptor beta chains below, sequenced in a study of regulatory T cells in long-lasting Graves disease. The time point denotes: newly diagnosed GD, antithyroid drugs for less than 3 months. PBMCs were the source of the RNA used for TCR sequencing. Through Arm-PCR of CDR3 regions and iRepertoire HTBI primers, TCR beta libraries were built. Using its own MiXCR run on the multiplex PCR reads, TCRdb lists one record per CDR3 protein. The data show about 220,000 distinct CDR3 sequences, approximately 19% seen once. These records were also assigned to another study, of T cells in Graves' hyperthyroidism and ophthalmopathy.

The material was peripheral blood mononuclear cells (PBMCs), obtained at new diagnosis, from a patient treated with antithyroid drugs. The origin of the receptors is a woman under 40 with Graves disease.

The chain employs TRBV30 and TRBJ2-1; 12 positions match TRBD2. V lost 0 bases to trimming and J lost 9 bases; unmatched junction nucleotides: 9. This CDR3 contains 16 residues. CDR1 is GTSNPN, CDR2 SVGIG, per germline (reference sequence). CDR3 sequence reads: CAWSVPGLAGIGEQFF. The DNA for the CDR3 is TGTGCCTGGAGTGTACCTGGACTAGCGGGAATAGGTGAGCAGTTCTTC.

This clonotype occurred many times. The CDR3 sequence is CASSERLGQFF. The CDR3 nucleotides are TGTGCCAGCAGTGAAAGGTTGGGGCAGTTCTTC. The genes are TRBV6-2 or TRBV6-3 and TRBJ2-1; D not resolved. The CDR3 runs to 11 residues. The germline V gene encodes CDR1 MNHEY and CDR2 SVGEGT. Trimming pared 5 bases from V and 12 bases from J, leaving 11 bases between.

The rearrangement uses TRBV4-1 and TRBJ2-1; 7 nucleotides match TRBD2. The CDR3 consists of 17 residues. Trimming cost V 1 base and J 5 bases; bases outside gene matches: 11. Germline V gene lookup returns CDR1 MGHRA and CDR2 YSYEKL. The CDR3 sequence: CASSQGRRLAAHNEQFF. In DNA form, the CDR3 reads TGCGCCAGCAGCCAAGGAAGGAGGCTAGCGGCTCACAATGAGCAGTTCTTC.

This clonotype was recorded at least ten times. The rearrangement links TRBV5-5 to TRBJ1-4; 11 nucleotides match TRBD1. The CDR3 has 16 residues. CDR1 SGHKS and CDR2 YYEKEE come from the germline V gene (reference sequence). The V gene end was trimmed by 3 bases and the J gene end by 8 bases; junction bases not matched to a gene: 9. CDR3 region: CASSSDVGTGGEKLFF. CDR3 DNA sequence: TGTGCCAGCAGCTCAGACGTTGGGACAGGGGGGGAAAAACTGTTTTTT.